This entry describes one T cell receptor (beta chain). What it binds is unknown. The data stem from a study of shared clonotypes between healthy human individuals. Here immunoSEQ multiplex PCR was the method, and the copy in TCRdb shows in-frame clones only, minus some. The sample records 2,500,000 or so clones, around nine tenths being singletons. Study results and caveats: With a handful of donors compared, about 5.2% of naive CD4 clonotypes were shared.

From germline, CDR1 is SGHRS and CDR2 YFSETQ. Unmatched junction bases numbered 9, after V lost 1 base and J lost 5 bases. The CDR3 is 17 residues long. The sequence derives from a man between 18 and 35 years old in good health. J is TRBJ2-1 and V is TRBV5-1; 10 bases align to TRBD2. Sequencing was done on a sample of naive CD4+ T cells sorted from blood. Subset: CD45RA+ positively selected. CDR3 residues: CASSLSLTSGINNEQFF. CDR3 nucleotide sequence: TGCGCCAGCAGCTTGTCCCTAACTAGCGGGATTAACAATGAGCAGTTCTTC. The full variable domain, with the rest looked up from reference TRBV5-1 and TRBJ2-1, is KAGVTQTPRYLIKTRGQQVTLSCSPISGHRSVSWYQQTPGQGLQFLFEYFSETQRNKGNFPGRFSGRQFSNSRSEMNVSTLELGDSALYLCASSLSLTSGINNEQFFGPGTRLTVL.